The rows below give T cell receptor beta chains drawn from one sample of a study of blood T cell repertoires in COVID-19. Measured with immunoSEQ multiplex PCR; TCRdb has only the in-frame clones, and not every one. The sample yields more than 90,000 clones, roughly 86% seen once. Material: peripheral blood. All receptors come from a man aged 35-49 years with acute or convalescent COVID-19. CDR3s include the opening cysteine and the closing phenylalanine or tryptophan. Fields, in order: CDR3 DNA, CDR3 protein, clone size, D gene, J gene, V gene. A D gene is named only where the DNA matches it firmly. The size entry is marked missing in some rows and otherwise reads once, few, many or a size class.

TGTGCCAGTAGTATAGGCGGTCTCTCCTACGAGCAGTACTTC,CASSIGGLSYEQYF,.,.,TRBJ2-7,TRBV19
TGTGCCAGCAGCCCCGGGGGGAACCAAGAGACCCAGTACTTC,CASSPGGNQETQYF,.,TRBD2,TRBJ2-5,TRBV7-8
TGTGCCAGTAGTATAGATATTCTGGGCAGTTCTCTTCCATTATATGGCTACACCTTC,CASSIDILGSSLPLYGYTF,.,.,TRBJ1-2,TRBV19
TGTGCCAGCTCAGGCGGCATAGCGGGCACTCAGTTCGCAGATACGCAGTATTTT,CASSGGIAGTQFADTQYF,.,TRBD2,TRBJ2-3,TRBV18
TGTGCCAGCAGCGTAGGGGCTAGCGGTCCCGGTCGTTTAGGGCAGTACTTC,CASSVGASGPGRLGQYF,.,TRBD2,TRBJ2-7,TRBV9
TGTGCCAGCAGTGAGAACAGGCAGGTTTATGGCTACACCTTC,CASSENRQVYGYTF,.,.,TRBJ1-2,TRBV2
TGCAGTGCCCCCGGGACTGAAGCTTTCTTT,CSAPGTEAFF,.,.,TRBJ1-1,TRBV20-1
TGTGCCAGCAGCCAGGAGACAGGGGGCAACGGGGAGCTGTTTTTT,CASSQETGGNGELFF,.,TRBD1,TRBJ2-2,TRBV4-2
TGTGCCACTCGAACTAGCGGGAGGGCCGGTACGCAGTATTTT,CATRTSGRAGTQYF,.,TRBD2,TRBJ2-3,TRBV6-5
TGTGCTGGGGGCAGCAACACTGAAGCTTTCTTT,CAGGSNTEAFF,.,.,TRBJ1-1,TRBV30
TGTGCCAGCAGCTTAAGGGGGACCGGGACAGGGTTGTTCAATGAGCAGTTCTTC,CASSLRGTGTGLFNEQFF,once,TRBD1,TRBJ2-1,TRBV7-3
TGTGCCAGTAGTACGTATACAGGGGAGATGGCCTACACCTTC,CASSTYTGEMAYTF,.,TRBD1,TRBJ1-2,TRBV19
TGTGCCAGCAGCCACAATACAGGGAGTAACTATGGCTACACCTTC,CASSHNTGSNYGYTF,few,.,TRBJ1-2,TRBV6-5
TGCGCCAGCAGCCCCCCGGGACAGGGGGCGAAAGGCTACACCTTC,CASSPPGQGAKGYTF,.,TRBD1,TRBJ1-2,TRBV4-1
TGTGCAAGTAATGGGAGGGAGAATGAAAAACTGTTTTTT,CASNGRENEKLFF,.,.,TRBJ1-4,TRBV19
TGTGCCAGCAGCCTCCAGGCGTCTAGCAATCAGCCCCAGCATTTT,CASSLQASSNQPQHF,.,.,TRBJ1-5,TRBV4-2
TGTGCCAGCAGAGCCGGTCAGGGAAGTGGCTACACCTTC,CASRAGQGSGYTF,.,.,TRBJ1-2,TRBV6-5
TGTGCCAGCAGCCGGACAGGGGGTAACTATGGCTACACCTTC,CASSRTGGNYGYTF,.,TRBD1,TRBJ1-2,TRBV4-2
TGCAGCGTTGAAGGGGGGGAGGGGGCTTTCTTT,CSVEGGEGAFF,.,.,TRBJ1-1,TRBV29-1
TGCGCCAGCAGCCAAGCTTGGGGGGATATCGCTGGAAACACCATATATTTT,CASSQAWGDIAGNTIYF,few,.,TRBJ1-3,TRBV4-3
TGTGCCAGCAGCCCAGGGTTAAACTATGGCTACACCTTC,CASSPGLNYGYTF,.,.,TRBJ1-2,TRBV6-5
TGTGCCACCAGTGACCAGAGGAGACTAGCGGGAGAGGGTAGGGATGAGCAGTTCTTC,CATSDQRRLAGEGRDEQFF,.,TRBD2,TRBJ2-1,TRBV24-1
TGTGCCAGCACCTTCTCCGGGACTAGCGCCACAGATACGCAGTATTTT,CASTFSGTSATDTQYF,.,TRBD2,TRBJ2-3,TRBV7-9
TGTGCCAGCAGCCACAATAGCGGGCCGAGCTCCTACAATGAGCAGTTCTTC,CASSHNSGPSSYNEQFF,.,TRBD2,TRBJ2-1,TRBV7-9
TGTGCCAGCAGCCAGGGACAGGGGGCAAGTTTTGAAAAACTGTTTTTT,CASSQGQGASFEKLFF,few,TRBD1,TRBJ1-4,TRBV4-2
TGTGCCAGCGGACAGGGGGCAGGATTAGGGTTTTTCGACTACACCTTC,CASGQGAGLGFFDYTF,.,TRBD1,TRBJ1-2,TRBV5-4
TGTGCCAGCTCACCAGGACAGTCTCAGCAGCCCCAGCATTTT,CASSPGQSQQPQHF,.,.,TRBJ1-5,TRBV18